Below are 14 T cell receptor beta chains sequenced from a single sample in a study of molecular identifiers for immune sequencing clone quantification. One entry per CDR3 protein results from TCRdb running MiXCR on the PCR reads. The sample lists 97,000 or so distinct CDR3 sequences; approximately 25% were seen once. The specimen was naive CD8+ T cells from blood, with Jurkat cell RNA spiked in. Documented subset: FACS-sorted CD8+CD4-CCR7+CD45RA+ naive T cells. The receptors stem from a human donor in good health. Some libraries in this study had Jurkat cell RNA spiked in.

There are many counts of this clonotype. The chain has TRBV7-9 and TRBJ2-2, with unresolved D. CDR3 length equals 14 residues. The V gene lost 4 bases and the J gene lost 1 base, with 7 bases spanning the gap. CDR1 and CDR2 from the germline V gene are SEHNR and FQNEAQ (reference sequence). CDR3 coding DNA: TGTGCCAGCAGCTCGCCCATGAACACCGGGGAGCTGTTTTTT. This sequence encodes CASSSPMNTGELFF.

The V call is TRBV7-9, the J call TRBJ1-1; 8 bases align to TRBD1. Losses at the gene ends were 5 bases for V and 6 bases for J; bases not matched to a gene: 11. The CDR3 extends over 15 amino acids. The V gene's germline CDR1 is SEHNR and CDR2 FQNEAQ (reference sequence). The CDR3 here is CASSQGQGANPEAFF. In DNA, the CDR3 is TGTGCCAGCAGCCAGGGGCAGGGGGCCAACCCTGAAGCTTTCTTT.

A word on this clonotype: This may come from a read error, since a much larger clone is one base off. The J gene is TRBJ1-3, the V gene TRBV6-5; no reliable D call. The length of the CDR3 is 14 residues. The germline CDR1 and CDR2 sequences are MNHEY and SVGAGI. Trimming removed 2 bases from V and 0 bases from J, with 5 bases in between. The CDR3 region is CASSYGHSGNTIYF. The DNA for the CDR3 is TGTGCCAGCAGTTACGGTCACTCTGGAAACACCATATATTTT.

This clonotype was detected many times. The chain recombines TRBV4-3 with TRBJ1-4, with D tentatively TRBD1 (5 bases). Germline V gives CDR1 LGHNA, CDR2 YSLEER. The CDR3 has 13 residues. V lost 4 bases, J lost 6 bases, and 9 bases lay in between. CDR3 region: CASSPDSDEKLFF. For the CDR3, the DNA is TGCGCCAGCAGCCCTGACAGCGATGAAAAACTGTTTTTT.

This clonotype was detected many times. The chain links TRBV18 to TRBJ2-5; TRBD1 is a possible D gene (6 bases). Germline CDR1 and CDR2: KGHSH and LQKENI. Trimming took 5 bases from V and 1 from J, leaving 14 bases between them. The CDR3 contains 15 residues. This CDR3 is CASSGRDISQETQYF. Here the CDR3 DNA reads TGTGCCAGCTCAGGACGGGACATTAGCCAAGAGACCCAGTACTTC. The full variable domain, its missing parts supplied by reference TRBV18 and TRBJ2-5, is NAGVMQNPRHLVRRRGQEARLRCSPMKGHSHVYWYRQLPEEGLKFMVYLQKENIIDESGMPKERFSAEFPKEGPSILRIQQVVRGDSAAYFCASSGRDISQETQYFGPGTRLLVL.

V and J are TRBV9 and TRBJ2-7, with a tentative D call TRBD1 (6 bases). Germline CDR1 and CDR2: SGDLS and YYNGEE. The V gene lost 0 bases and the J gene lost 3 bases, with 7 bases spanning the gap. The CDR3 length is 13 residues. The CDR3 here is CASSVAGDYEQYF. CDR3 nucleotide sequence: TGTGCCAGCAGCGTAGCAGGGGACTACGAGCAGTACTTC.

This clonotype has just a few counts. A much larger clone sits a single nucleotide away, making a read error possible. The gene calls are TRBV27 and TRBJ2-7, with a tentative D call TRBD2 (6 bases). Germline CDR1 MNHEY, CDR2 SMNVEV (reference sequence). Deletions cut 3 bases from V and 2 bases from J, with 8 bases between. The CDR3 spans 13 residues. CDR3 residues: CASSFTGAYEQYF. Here the CDR3 DNA reads TGTGCCAGCAGTTTTACGGGGGCCTACGAGCAGTACTTC.

At least ten counts were recorded for this clonotype. The genes are TRBV7-9 and TRBJ2-7; a weak D match, TRBD1 (5 bases). The V end lost 10 bases, the J end lost 2 bases, and 18 bases lay between the germline ends. Germline V CDR1 and CDR2: SEHNR, FQNEAQ (reference sequence). CDR3 length: 14 amino acids. For the CDR3, the DNA is TGTGCCACCGACTCGGCCCAGGACACCTACGAGCAGTACTTC. It translates to CATDSAQDTYEQYF.

Concerning this clonotype itself: A much more abundant neighbour one base away suggests this may be a read error. The chain couples TRBV7-7 to TRBJ2-5; D is ambiguous. CDR3 length: 14 residues. Looked up from germline, CDR1 is SSHAT and CDR2 is FNYEAQ (reference sequence). The CDR3 nucleotides are TGTGGCAGCAGCCCGAAAAAGTACCAAGAGACCCAGTACTTC. It specifies CGSSPKKYQETQYF.

Many counts were recorded for this clonotype. This chain links TRBV20-1 with TRBJ2-3, with 7 nucleotides matching TRBD2. Germline V CDR1 and CDR2: DFQATT, SNEGSKA (reference sequence). The CDR3 length is 17 residues. V was clipped by 8 bases and J by 1 base; unmatched bases: 18. DNA of the CDR3: TGCAGTATAGACCTCGTTGGTCGTCTAGCGGGCACAGATACGCAGTATTTT. Its translation: CSIDLVGRLAGTDTQYF.

This chain joins TRBV5-1 and TRBJ2-2; TRBD1 matches 8 bases. The CDR3 loop spans 17 amino acids. V lost 8 bases, J lost 3 bases, and 15 bases stayed unmatched. Germline CDR1 SGHRS, CDR2 YFSETQ. CDR3 residues: CASGLDRGSPDTGELFF. The CDR3 nucleotides read TGCGCCAGTGGCTTAGACAGGGGCTCGCCGGACACCGGGGAGCTGTTTTTT.

Comment on this clonotype: A single base separates this from a much larger clone, so it may be a read error. The gene calls are TRBV30 and TRBJ2-7; D remains unclear. From germline, CDR1 is GTSNPN and CDR2 SVGIG (reference sequence). This CDR3 contains 11 residues. The germline V and J ends were trimmed by 3 bases and 8 bases, with 11 bases remaining between them. In DNA, the CDR3 is TGTGCCTGGAGGGGCCCGTCCCAGCAGTACTTC. This sequence encodes CAWRGPSQQYF.

The chain recombines TRBV2 with TRBJ2-3, with D possibly being TRBD1 (7 bases). The V and J ends lost 4 bases and 7 bases respectively, with 18 bases between them. Germline V gene data show CDR1 as SNHLY and CDR2 as FYNNEI. The CDR3 has 15 residues. This CDR3 reads CASSVAGGIVNTQYF. DNA of the CDR3: TGTGCCAGCAGTGTGGCAGGGGGGATTGTGAATACGCAGTATTTT.

Regarding this clonotype: A much more abundant neighbour one base away suggests this may be a read error. J is TRBJ2-1 and V is TRBV27; D is possibly TRBD1 (5 bases). The CDR3 sequence is 16 residues long. The germline V gene encodes CDR1 MNHEY and CDR2 SMNVEV (reference sequence). CDR3 DNA sequence: TGTGCCAGCAGTTTAATATCAGGGTCCAAGTACAATGAGCAGATCTTC. This translates into CASSLISGSKYNEQIF.